Listed here are 9 T cell receptor beta chains from one sample, sequenced in a study of T cell clones after liver transplantation. Assay: immunoSEQ multiplex PCR; the TCRdb copy retains only in-frame clones and omits some. The profile covers under 20,000 clones, with 80% to 90% appearing a single time and roughly 13% taken by the ten largest. Sequencing was performed on CD8+ T cells from blood, taken 45 to 47 months after liver transplant. The receptors derive from a human patient who received a liver transplant. Some of the T cells may derive from the graft donor.

The genes are TRBV19 and TRBJ2-7, with D possibly TRBD2 on 5 matching bases. The CDR3 consists of 14 residues. The germline V gene has CDR1 LNHDA and CDR2 SQIVND (reference sequence). V lost 4 bases to trimming and J lost 3 bases, with 13 bases between them. This chain's CDR3 is CASSTVTGYYEQYF. The CDR3, as DNA: TGTGCCAGTAGTACCGTAACGGGGTACTACGAGCAGTACTTC.

The count of this clone is one. The gene calls are TRBV5-1 and TRBJ1-1; D not resolved. The V end was cut by 0 bases, the J end by 5 bases, with 5 bases between. CDR3 length equals 12 residues. Germline loops: CDR1 SGHRS, CDR2 YFSETQ. In nucleotides, the CDR3 is TGCGCCAGCAGCTTGGACAGAACTGAAGCTTTCTTT. It codes for CASSLDRTEAFF.

This clone is deemed large. The CDR3 reads CASSNRQGVVNTGELFF. The CDR3 DNA is TGTGCCAGCAGCAACCGACAGGGGGTCGTTAACACCGGGGAGCTGTTTTTT. The gene calls are TRBV7-6 and TRBJ2-2; 9 bases are a match to TRBD1. The junction had 9 bases not matched to a gene; V was cut back by 5 bases and J by 2 bases. This CDR3 has 17 residues. Germline V gene lookup returns CDR1 SGHVS and CDR2 FNYEAQ.

The chain uses TRBV10-2 and TRBJ1-1; the match to TRBD1 covers 9 bases. J gave up 5 bases and V 6 bases, and 4 bases lay outside the gene matches. CDR3 length: 13 amino acids. Per the germline V gene, CDR1 is WSHSY and CDR2 is SAAADI. Here the CDR3 reads CASSVTGGTEAFF. The DNA of the CDR3 is TGCGCCAGCAGCGTGACAGGGGGAACTGAAGCTTTCTTT.

V is TRBV4-1 and J is TRBJ1-2; 7 bases agree with TRBD1. Germline loops: CDR1 MGHRA, CDR2 YSYEKL. The ends lost 4 bases at V and 4 bases at J; junction bases unmatched: 9. CDR3 length: 15 amino acids. CDR3 protein: CASSPRDSGIYGYTF. In DNA, the CDR3 is TGCGCCAGCAGCCCCAGGGACAGCGGGATCTATGGCTACACCTTC.

V is TRBV28 and J is TRBJ2-7; D uncertain. The germline V gene encodes CDR1 MDHEN and CDR2 SYDVKM. V was trimmed by 4 bases and J by 1 base, leaving 8 bases between them. The CDR3 consists of 13 residues. The CDR3 region is CASSSLDSYEQYF. The CDR3 region has the DNA TGTGCCAGCAGTTCCCTAGATTCCTACGAGCAGTACTTC.

The chain employs TRBV5-4 and TRBJ2-2, with unresolved D. V lost 4 bases, J lost 0 bases, and 4 bases lay in between. The V gene's germline CDR1 is SGHNT and CDR2 YYREEE (reference sequence). CDR3 size: 13 residues. The CDR3 protein is CASSHTNTGELFF. The CDR3 DNA reads TGTGCCAGCAGCCACACGAACACCGGGGAGCTGTTTTTT. The complete variable domain, with remaining parts taken from reference TRBV5-4 and TRBJ2-2, reads ETGVTQSPTHLIKTRGQQVTLRCSSQSGHNTVSWYQQALGQGPQFIFQYYREEENGRGNFPPRFSGLQFPNYSSELNVNALELDDSALYLCASSHTNTGELFFGEGSRLTVL.

This chain links TRBV27 with TRBJ2-7; TRBD2 agrees at 8 bases. Trimming cost V 6 bases and J 3 bases; bases outside gene matches: 7. CDR1 is MNHEY and CDR2 is SMNVEV in the germline V gene (reference sequence). The CDR3 has 14 amino acids. CDR3 in amino acids: CASRETSADYEQYF. The CDR3 DNA reads as TGTGCCAGCAGAGAGACTAGCGCAGACTACGAGCAGTACTTC.

This chain joins TRBV5-4 and TRBJ2-1, with 9 bases that match TRBD1. The V gene's germline CDR1 is SGHNT and CDR2 YYREEE (reference sequence). This CDR3 has 14 amino acids. The CDR3 DNA is TGTGCTCATAACTTAGAGGGACAGGGAAATGAGCAGTTCTTC. This codes for CAHNLEGQGNEQFF.